The T cell receptor (beta chain) described here comes from a study of PD-1 blockade in classical Hodgkin lymphoma. This clone was recorded only once. Its antigen is as yet unknown. This sample's time point: newly diagnosed, previously untreated cHL patient sample. Comparison samples consisted of PBMCs from newly diagnosed, untreated classical Hodgkin lymphoma. Overall study findings and caveats: Newly diagnosed patients were said to have less baseline TCR diversity than healthy donors did. The drivers behind the repertoire differences, possibly disease activity or prior therapy, remain undefined.

Libraries were prepared by immunoSEQ multiplex PCR; TCRdb keeps only in-frame clonotypes and omits some of them. The sample holds roughly 70,000 clones, 93% seen once. The V and J ends lost 3 bases and 7 bases respectively, with 15 bases between them. The germline V gene encodes CDR1 SGHVS and CDR2 FNYEAQ. The CDR3 is 15 amino acids. This clonotype originated in a human donor with classical Hodgkin lymphoma. The sample taken for sequencing was peripheral blood mononuclear cells (PBMCs). The chain couples TRBV7-6 to TRBJ2-2; either TRBD1 or TRBD2 may supply D (5 bases each). The CDR3 DNA reads TGTGCCAGCAGCTTGGGGTTAAAGGGACGCGGGGAGCTGTTTTTT. It codes for CASSLGLKGRGELFF.